This is a list of T cell receptor beta chains from one sample in a study of memory CD4+ T cells and cytomegalovirus serostatus. Profiled with immunoSEQ multiplex PCR; TCRdb holds only in-frame clones, not every one. The table lists approximately 23,000 clones, about 79% of them singletons. Material for sequencing was memory CD4+ T cells from blood. Receptors were obtained from an adult in good health and CMV-seronegative. The CDR3 runs from the conserved cysteine through the conserved F or W. The order of the fields is J gene, V gene, CDR3 protein.

>TRBJ2-1|TRBV11-2
CASSLGSGGINEQFF
>TRBJ1-1|TRBV29-1
CSVAGTLGLNTEAFF
>TRBJ2-3|TRBV5-4
CASSSGTYFTDTQYF
>TRBJ2-1|TRBV27
CASSLTLAGNEQFF
>TRBJ2-1|TRBV4-1
CASSQDSGTGVNEQFF
>TRBJ1-1|TRBV6-5
CASSLGQGNTEAFF
>TRBJ1-3|TRBV13
CASSLKVENTIYF
>TRBJ2-2|TRBV5-1
CASRSDSGATGELFF
>TRBJ2-7|TRBV19
CAIWTGGSYEQYF
>TRBJ2-3|TRBV11-2
CASSLERTSGTDTQYF
>TRBJ1-1|TRBV18
CASSPARDYMNTEAFF
>TRBJ2-5|TRBV19
CASSIQGGETQYF
>TRBJ1-5|TRBV28
CASRAQGPNQPQHF
>TRBJ2-1|TRBV29-1
CSVQGGHGTYNEQFF
>TRBJ2-1|TRBV5-5
CASSLSGRALNEQFF
>TRBJ2-7|TRBV7-2
CASRLMGADPTYEQYF
>TRBJ1-2|TRBV7-6
CASSLEHHYGYTF
>TRBJ2-3|TRBV28
CASSSQGGRALTDTQYF
>TRBJ2-3|TRBV19
CASSGSQDSRNTDTQYF
>TRBJ1-2|TRBV7-2
CASSSRGRAYGYTF
>TRBJ2-7|TRBV11-3
CASSPTREGYEQYF
>TRBJ1-1|TRBV19
CASSYTRATEAFF
>TRBJ1-4|TRBV9
CASSANPIASEKLFF
>TRBJ1-1|TRBV30
CAWSLSGVGEAFF
>TRBJ1-3|TRBV19
CATFRGDGNTIYF
>TRBJ1-2|TRBV14
CASSRVTAPNYGYTF
>TRBJ2-7|TRBV19
CASSRTSLHGVNTYEQYF
>TRBJ1-4|TRBV7-9
CASSFPSTTNEKLFF
>TRBJ1-5|TRBV7-6
CASSLTGINQPQHF